This T cell receptor beta chain emerged from a study of T-cell reconstitution after alpha-beta-depleted transplantation in children. Library preparation (for TCRbeta) was performed with unique molecular identifiers. TCRdb redid the calling of the PCR reads with MiXCR, one entry per CDR3 protein. The sample shows a few hundred thousand distinct CDR3 sequences, approximately 9% of them seen only once. This clonotype showed up just a few times. With 3 bases clipped from V and 0 bases from J, the junction kept 8 bases outside the gene matches. Germline CDR1 KGHSH, CDR2 LQKENI. This CDR3 spans 16 amino acids.

The clonotype originates from a human donor who donated a stem cell graft to a child with acute lymphoblastic leukemia. Specimen: PBMCs from the stem cell graft donor, collected from the stem cell graft. The chain carries TRBV18 and TRBJ2-7, with TRBD1 identical over 7 bases. DNA of the CDR3: TGTGCCAGCTCACCTTACGGACAGGCGAGCTCCTACGAGCAGTACTTC. The encoded protein is CASSPYGQASSYEQYF.